Below, 29 T cell receptor beta chains from the same sample are listed, as sequenced in a study of cytomegalovirus exposure and HLA in healthy donors. 13 Jbeta primers and 60 Vbeta primers were used for the PCR. Here immunoSEQ multiplex PCR was the method, and the copy in TCRdb shows in-frame clones only, minus some. This sample has about 160,000 clones, with roughly 84% found just once. The sample was PBMCs. These TCRs come from a man under 40 in good health and CMV-seronegative.

The chain couples TRBV5-1 to TRBJ1-3, with 7 bases that match TRBD1. V was clipped by 1 base and J by 0 bases; unmatched bases: 7. The germline CDR1 and CDR2 sequences are SGHRS and YFSETQ. The CDR3 length is 17 residues. In DNA, the CDR3 is TGCGCCAGCAGCTTGTCCCTGACAGGGATCTCTGGAAACACCATATATTTT. Its translation: CASSLSLTGISGNTIYF.

This clone was counted a single time. The chain's CDR3 is CASSWAGTSDNEQFF. The CDR3 bases are TGCGCCAGCAGCTGGGCCGGGACTAGCGACAATGAGCAGTTCTTC. This chain uses TRBV5-1 with TRBJ2-1; TRBD2 matches 10 bases. The CDR3 contains 15 residues. CDR1 and CDR2 from the germline V gene are SGHRS and YFSETQ. After removal of 3 bases from V and 5 bases from J, the junction contained 5 bases not matched to a gene.

The rearrangement links TRBV19 to TRBJ1-1; TRBD1 aligns across 7 bases. The CDR3 is made up of 15 amino acids. Germline assignment: CDR1 LNHDA and CDR2 SQIVND (reference sequence). The J segment lost 3 bases and the V segment lost 9 bases, leaving 13 bases of the junction unmatched. The CDR3 is CASSPLTGAYTEAFF. The CDR3 nucleotides read TGTGCCAGCAGCCCACTAACAGGGGCGTACACTGAAGCTTTCTTT.

The chain uses TRBV27 and TRBJ2-1; D may be TRBD1 (6 bases). The CDR3 runs 14 residues. Germline CDR1 is MNHEY and CDR2 is SMNVEV (reference sequence). Trimming took 5 bases from V and 5 from J, leaving 13 bases between them. CDR3 sequence (DNA): TGTGCCAGCAGTCCCCGGACAGCAAACAATGAGCAGTTCTTC. The encoded protein is CASSPRTANNEQFF.

The rearrangement links TRBV4-1 to TRBJ1-1; no clear D. The V and J ends lost 0 bases and 3 bases respectively, with 8 bases between them. Germline loops: CDR1 MGHRA, CDR2 YSYEKL. CDR3 length: 14 residues. Here the CDR3 reads CASSQELVYTEAFF. The DNA for the CDR3 is TGCGCCAGCAGCCAAGAACTAGTTTACACTGAAGCTTTCTTT.

V gene TRBV7-9 combines with J gene TRBJ1-2; perhaps TRBD1 as D (6 bases). The CDR3 spans 15 residues. The V gene's germline CDR1 is SEHNR and CDR2 FQNEAQ (reference sequence). Trimming pared 4 bases from V and 7 bases from J, leaving 19 bases between. CDR3 protein: CASSSDSFRVAGYTF. CDR3 DNA: TGTGCCAGCAGCTCGGACAGTTTCCGCGTAGCTGGCTACACCTTC.

This clone has a single count. The chain links TRBV27 to TRBJ2-5; maybe TRBD2 (6 bases). The CDR3 length is 16 residues. The germline V gene encodes CDR1 MNHEY and CDR2 SMNVEV (reference sequence). Trimming removed 0 bases at V and 2 bases at J, with 13 bases between. As DNA, the CDR3 is TGTGCCAGCAGTTTATCCCCGGCGGGGCCTCAAGAGACCCAGTACTTC. Residues: CASSLSPAGPQETQYF.

The rearrangement joins TRBV5-4 to TRBJ1-2; weak D call: TRBD1 (5 bases). V dropped 4 bases and J dropped 3 bases, with 16 bases sitting between them. CDR3 length: 15 residues. Germline CDR1 and CDR2: SGHNT and YYREEE (reference sequence). Written as DNA, the CDR3 is TGTGCCAGCAGCCAAGATGCCGGGGGTCACTATGGCTACACCTTC. Translation: CASSQDAGGHYGYTF.

The chain uses TRBV11-3 and TRBJ2-1; TRBD1 agrees at 11 bases. This CDR3 contains 15 residues. V was clipped by 6 bases and J by 6 bases; unmatched bases: 7. CDR1 and CDR2 from the germline V gene are SGHNT and YENEEA. The CDR3 region has the DNA TGTGCCAGCAGTCGGCCGGGACAGGGGGGCAATGAGCAGTTCTTC. It translates to CASSRPGQGGNEQFF.

The chain joins TRBV5-6 to TRBJ2-7; 7 bases line up with TRBD1. From germline, CDR1 is SGHDT and CDR2 YYEEEE. V lost 4 bases and J lost 0; bases outside the gene matches: 4. The CDR3 has 14 amino acids. The DNA for the CDR3 is TGTGCCAGCAGCCCCGGGACAGACTCCTACGAGCAGTACTTC. Translating it yields CASSPGTDSYEQYF.

This chain connects TRBV28 to TRBJ2-5; 8 bases align to TRBD1. The DNA end is more similar to TRBJ2-7, so the J call may be wrong. The CDR3 runs 13 residues. Germline values: CDR1 MDHEN, CDR2 SYDVKM. The CDR3 loop reads CASTGQGAYEQYF. CDR3 bases: TGTGCCAGCACCGGACAGGGAGCCTACGAGCAGTACTTC.

The chain carries TRBV7-6 and TRBJ2-1; 9 bases align to TRBD1. Per germline, CDR1 SGHVS and CDR2 FNYEAQ. The CDR3 is made up of 12 amino acids. V was pared by 4 bases and J by 9 bases, with 1 base of the junction left unmatched. The CDR3 protein is CASSSQGAEQFF. The CDR3 DNA follows: TGTGCCAGCAGCTCACAGGGGGCTGAGCAGTTCTTC.

This clone appeared a few times. The V and J genes are TRBV9 and TRBJ2-7; 8 bases align to TRBD1. This CDR3 has 14 amino acids. From germline, CDR1 is SGDLS and CDR2 YYNGEE. The ends lost 0 bases at V and 4 bases at J; junction bases unmatched: 3. The CDR3: CASSVGQGTYEQYF. In DNA, the CDR3 is TGTGCCAGCAGCGTAGGACAGGGGACTTACGAGCAGTACTTC.

This sequence joins TRBV30 and TRBJ2-5, with D maybe TRBD1 (5 bases). The CDR3 extends over 15 amino acids. V was clipped by 2 bases and J by 0 bases, with 13 bases between them. The germline gives CDR1 GTSNPN, CDR2 SVGIG (reference sequence). The CDR3 spells CAWSIKGRYQETQYF. CDR3 nucleotides: TGTGCCTGGAGTATAAAGGGGCGGTACCAAGAGACCCAGTACTTC.

The CDR3 here is CASSLGQGRRTYGYTF. CDR3 nucleotides: TGTGCCAGCAGCCTGGGACAGGGACGGAGAACCTATGGCTACACCTTC. This chain joins TRBV7-2 and TRBJ1-2; 9 positions match TRBD1. The CDR3 extends over 16 amino acids. Germline assignment: CDR1 SGHTA and CDR2 FQGNSA. Germline trimming cut 5 bases from V and 4 bases from J; bases unmatched to any gene: 11. The full variable domain, rest sourced from reference TRBV7-2 and TRBJ1-2, is GAGVSQSPSNKVTEKGKDVELRCDPISGHTALYWYRQSLGQGLEFLIYFQGNSAPDKSGLPSDRFSAERTGGSVSTLTIQRTQQEDSAVYLCASSLGQGRRTYGYTFGSGTRLTVV.

The V gene is TRBV25-1, the J gene TRBJ2-5, with TRBD2 matching 8 bases. CDR1 MGHDK and CDR2 SYGVNS come from the germline V gene. CDR3 size: 15 residues. After removal of 10 bases from V and 1 base from J, the junction contained 11 bases not matched to a gene. Here the CDR3 reads CAKEGTSGVQETQYF. The CDR3 nucleotides read TGTGCCAAGGAGGGAACTAGCGGCGTCCAAGAGACCCAGTACTTC.

This clone was seen only a few times. The gene calls are TRBV7-9 and TRBJ1-2, with 7 bases identical to TRBD1. CDR1 and CDR2 from the germline V gene are SEHNR and FQNEAQ (reference sequence). V lost 5 bases, J lost 7 bases, and 13 bases stayed unmatched. This CDR3 has 15 residues. CDR3 coding DNA: TGTGCCAGCAGCCGGACAGGAAACCACCTTTCTGGCTACACCTTC. Translation: CASSRTGNHLSGYTF.

This clone is a singleton in its sample. V is TRBV4-3 and J is TRBJ2-3; the D gene is possibly TRBD1 (6 bases). The CDR3 loop spans 18 amino acids. V shed 6 bases and J shed 2 bases, with 24 bases lying between them. Germline CDR1 and CDR2: LGHNA and YSLEER. CDR3 amino acids: CASSRFNLTGHITDTQYF. The CDR3 DNA sequence: TGCGCCAGCAGTCGATTTAATTTGACAGGACATATCACAGATACGCAGTATTTT.

This clone was counted a few times. The chain uses TRBV19 and TRBJ1-2; TRBD1 matches at 8 bases. The CDR3 extends over 14 amino acids. J was trimmed by 7 bases and V by 3 bases; bases with no gene match: 7. Germline V gives CDR1 LNHDA, CDR2 SQIVND (reference sequence). CDR3 sequence reads: CASSILTGASGYTF. DNA of the CDR3: TGTGCCAGTAGTATCCTGACAGGGGCTTCTGGCTACACCTTC.

The V and J genes are TRBV6-6 and TRBJ2-7; TRBD2 aligns across 9 bases. CDR1 is MNHNY, CDR2 SVGAGI, per germline (reference sequence). The V and J ends lost 6 bases and 3 bases, in that order; junction bases with no gene match: 9. This CDR3 has 15 residues. Here the CDR3 DNA reads TGTGCCAGCAGAAAACTCAATAGCGGGGGCTACGAGCAGTACTTC. It codes for CASRKLNSGGYEQYF.

This sequence joins TRBV27 and TRBJ2-2; no clear D. Germline lookup yields CDR1 MNHEY and CDR2 SMNVEV (reference sequence). The germline V and J ends were trimmed by 2 bases and 4 bases, with 14 bases remaining between them. The CDR3 spans 16 residues. The CDR3 DNA reads TGTGCCAGCAGTTTAGGGCCAGGTCCAGGCACCGGGGAGCTGTTTTTT. It codes for CASSLGPGPGTGELFF.

The chain recombines TRBV7-3 with TRBJ1-1; 8 positions match TRBD1. This CDR3 region has 13 residues. The V segment lost 4 bases and the J segment 4 bases; nucleotides outside the gene matches: 2. The germline V gene encodes CDR1 SGHTA and CDR2 FQGTGA. The CDR3 DNA follows: TGTGCCAGCAGCTGGGGACAGGCCACTGAAGCTTTCTTT. This translates into CASSWGQATEAFF.

This clone was detected once. The chain uses TRBV6-1 and TRBJ1-1; D might be TRBD1 (6 bases). CDR3 size: 17 residues. The germline V gene encodes CDR1 MNHNS and CDR2 SASEGT. The germline V and J ends were trimmed by 1 base and 1 base, with 16 bases remaining between them. The CDR3 region is CASSEVGGAGENTEAFF. The CDR3 nucleotides are TGTGCCAGCAGTGAAGTGGGGGGGGCGGGGGAGAACACTGAAGCTTTCTTT.

The chain joins TRBV27 to TRBJ2-2, with 8 bases aligning to TRBD2. V was clipped by 2 bases and J by 6 bases; unmatched bases: 5. This CDR3 is 15 amino acids long. From germline, CDR1 is MNHEY and CDR2 SMNVEV (reference sequence). CDR3 nucleotides: TGTGCCAGCAGTTTAGGAGCGGGAGCCTCCGGGGAGCTGTTTTTT. Translation: CASSLGAGASGELFF.

The chain links TRBV7-9 to TRBJ2-3, with D possibly TRBD2 on 6 matching bases. The CDR3 spans 15 residues. Looked up from germline, CDR1 is SEHNR and CDR2 is FQNEAQ (reference sequence). V was shortened by 5 bases and J by 0 bases, with 12 bases between the two germline ends. CDR3 protein: CASSASGSSTDTQYF. The CDR3, as DNA: TGTGCCAGCAGCGCGAGCGGGTCTAGCACAGATACGCAGTATTTT.

V is TRBV4-1 and J is TRBJ2-7; D possibly corresponds to TRBD1 (5 bases). CDR3 size: 19 residues. Trimming stripped 0 bases from V and 5 bases from J, with 26 bases between. Germline CDR1 reads MGHRA; CDR2 reads YSYEKL. The CDR3 coding sequence is TGCGCCAGCAGCCAAGAGGACCCGAGCTTAGGGGCTGGTTATAACGAGCAGTACTTC. Protein product: CASSQEDPSLGAGYNEQYF.

The chain carries TRBV6-1 and TRBJ2-7; TRBD1 might be the D (6 bases). Trimming took off 5 bases at V and 2 bases at J, with 16 bases between the two ends. The CDR3 is 15 amino acids. CDR1 and CDR2 from the germline V gene are MNHNS and SASEGT. The CDR3 protein is CASSSRDTRAYEQYF. CDR3 DNA: TGTGCCAGCAGTTCCCGGGACACCCGGGCCTACGAGCAGTACTTC.

This clone has a single count. The genes are TRBV6-1 and TRBJ1-1; 7 bases agree with TRBD1. J was trimmed by 6 bases and V by 5 bases; bases with no gene match: 9. CDR1 and CDR2 from the germline V gene are MNHNS and SASEGT. The CDR3 spans 14 residues. CDR3 amino acids: CASSFDRVVPEAFF. For the CDR3, the DNA is TGTGCCAGCAGTTTCGACAGGGTCGTCCCTGAAGCTTTCTTT.

As concerns this clone: The sample contains more than one DNA sequence encoding this CDR3. This chain joins TRBV18 and TRBJ1-2; 8 nucleotides agree with TRBD1. Germline lookup yields CDR1 KGHSH and CDR2 LQKENI. J lost 6 bases, V lost 3 bases, and 0 bases had no gene match. CDR3 length: 12 amino acids. Here the CDR3 reads CASSPTGDGYTF. CDR3 nucleotide sequence: TGTGCCAGCTCACCGACAGGGGATGGCTACACCTTC.